The clone carrying this T cell receptor (beta chain) has just one count. Generated by immunoSEQ multiplex PCR, the TCRdb table keeps only in-frame clones and is missing some. The data contain just under 65,000 clones, around 67% of them seen just once; the ten biggest clones take up approximately 4.8%. The sample comes from a study of T cells in tumors after PD-1 blockade. The input for sequencing was PBMCs, taken after anti-PD-1 treatment. This clonotype was obtained from a human donor with basal cell carcinoma.

Here the CDR3 DNA reads TGTGCCAGCAGCTTAGAGGCAGGCCGAGAAGCTTTCTTT. It specifies CASSLEAGREAFF. This chain joins TRBV7-6 and TRBJ1-1; D remains ambiguous. Trimming cost V 1 base and J 8 bases, with 11 bases left between them. In germline, CDR1 is SGHVS, CDR2 FNYEAQ. The CDR3 is 13 residues long.